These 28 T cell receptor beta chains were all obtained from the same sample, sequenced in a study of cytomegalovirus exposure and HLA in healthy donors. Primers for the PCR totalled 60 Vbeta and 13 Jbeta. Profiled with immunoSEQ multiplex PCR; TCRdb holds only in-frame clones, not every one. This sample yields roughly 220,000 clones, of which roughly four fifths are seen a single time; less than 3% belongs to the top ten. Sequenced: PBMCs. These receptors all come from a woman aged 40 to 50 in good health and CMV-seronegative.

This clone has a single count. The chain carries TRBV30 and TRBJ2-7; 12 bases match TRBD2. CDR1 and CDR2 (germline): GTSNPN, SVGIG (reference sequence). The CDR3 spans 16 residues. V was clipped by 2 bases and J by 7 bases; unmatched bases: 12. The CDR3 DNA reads TGTGCCTGGAGTAGAAGAGAGACTAGCGGGAGCGGTGAGCAGTACTTC. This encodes CAWSRRETSGSGEQYF.

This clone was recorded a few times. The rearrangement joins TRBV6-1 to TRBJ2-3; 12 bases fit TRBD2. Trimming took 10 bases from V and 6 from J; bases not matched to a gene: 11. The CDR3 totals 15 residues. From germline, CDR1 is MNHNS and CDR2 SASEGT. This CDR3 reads CATSLLAGGLDTQYF. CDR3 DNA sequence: TGTGCCACCTCACTACTAGCGGGAGGATTGGATACGCAGTATTTT.

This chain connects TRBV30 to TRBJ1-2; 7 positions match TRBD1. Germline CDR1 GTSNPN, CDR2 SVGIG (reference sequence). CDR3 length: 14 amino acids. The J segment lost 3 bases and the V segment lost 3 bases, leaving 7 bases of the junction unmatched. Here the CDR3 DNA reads TGTGCCTGGAGGAACAGGGGATTGGACTATGGCTACACCTTC. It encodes CAWRNRGLDYGYTF.

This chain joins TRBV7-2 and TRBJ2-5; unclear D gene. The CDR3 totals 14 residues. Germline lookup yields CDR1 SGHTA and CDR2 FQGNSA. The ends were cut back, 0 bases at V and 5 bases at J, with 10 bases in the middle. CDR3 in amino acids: CASSLARSRETQYF. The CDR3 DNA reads TGTGCCAGCAGCTTAGCCAGATCCAGGGAGACCCAGTACTTC.

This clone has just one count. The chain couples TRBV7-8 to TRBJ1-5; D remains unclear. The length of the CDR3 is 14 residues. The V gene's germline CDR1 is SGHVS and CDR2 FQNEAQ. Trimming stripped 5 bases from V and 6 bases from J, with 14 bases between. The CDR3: CASSLTSGIQPQHF. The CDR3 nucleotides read TGTGCCAGCAGCCTCACCTCCGGGATTCAGCCCCAGCATTTT.

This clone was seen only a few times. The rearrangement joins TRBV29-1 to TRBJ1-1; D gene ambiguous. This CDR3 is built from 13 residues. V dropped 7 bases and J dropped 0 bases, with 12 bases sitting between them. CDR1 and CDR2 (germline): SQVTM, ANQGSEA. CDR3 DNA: TGCAGCGCAGAGGTACACATGAACACTGAAGCTTTCTTT. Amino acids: CSAEVHMNTEAFF.

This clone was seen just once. The chain's CDR3 is CASSLASGYYNEQFF. CDR3 nucleotides: TGCGCCAGCAGCTTGGCTAGCGGGTATTACAATGAGCAGTTCTTC. The V call is TRBV5-1, the J call TRBJ2-1; the match to TRBD2 covers 8 bases. The CDR3 is 15 residues long. Trimming took 0 bases from V and 4 from J; bases not matched to a gene: 3. The V gene's germline CDR1 is SGHRS and CDR2 YFSETQ.

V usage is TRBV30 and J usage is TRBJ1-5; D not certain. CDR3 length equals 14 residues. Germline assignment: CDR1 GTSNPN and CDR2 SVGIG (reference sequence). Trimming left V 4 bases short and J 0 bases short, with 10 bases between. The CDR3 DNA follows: TGTGCCTGGAACCGGGGTAATAGCAATCAGCCCCAGCATTTT. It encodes CAWNRGNSNQPQHF.

The CDR3 spells CASSVVRTLTNTGELFF. In DNA form, the CDR3 reads TGTGCCAGCAGCGTGGTTAGGACTCTTACGAACACCGGGGAGCTGTTTTTT. The chain carries TRBV9 and TRBJ2-2; TRBD2 is a possible D gene (5 bases). The germline V gene encodes CDR1 SGDLS and CDR2 YYNGEE. With 2 bases removed from V and 0 bases from J, the gap between germline ends came to 14 bases. The CDR3 spans 17 residues.

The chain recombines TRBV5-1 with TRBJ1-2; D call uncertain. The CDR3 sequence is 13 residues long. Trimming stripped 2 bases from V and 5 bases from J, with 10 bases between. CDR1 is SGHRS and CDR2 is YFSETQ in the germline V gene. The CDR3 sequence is CASSFGERYGYTF. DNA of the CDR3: TGCGCCAGCAGCTTCGGGGAAAGGTATGGCTACACCTTC.

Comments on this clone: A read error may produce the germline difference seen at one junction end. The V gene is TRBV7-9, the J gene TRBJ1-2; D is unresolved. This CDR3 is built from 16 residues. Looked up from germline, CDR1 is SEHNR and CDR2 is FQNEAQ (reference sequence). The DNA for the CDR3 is TGTTCCAGCAGCTTAGATGGTGGCAGTATCCTCTATGGCTACACCTTC. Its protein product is CSSSLDGGSILYGYTF.

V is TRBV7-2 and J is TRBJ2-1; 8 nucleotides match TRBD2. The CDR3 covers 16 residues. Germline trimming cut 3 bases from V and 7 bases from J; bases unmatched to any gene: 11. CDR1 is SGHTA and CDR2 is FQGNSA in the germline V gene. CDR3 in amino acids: CASSFGLGLGGNEQFF. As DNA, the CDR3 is TGTGCCAGCAGCTTTGGTTTGGGACTAGGGGGGAATGAGCAGTTCTTC.

This chain's CDR3 is CASSISGTGAADTQYF. In DNA, the CDR3 is TGTGCCAGTAGTATATCCGGGACAGGGGCGGCAGATACGCAGTATTTT. The chain employs TRBV19 and TRBJ2-3, with 10 bases aligning to TRBD1. The CDR3 is 16 residues long. V lost 2 bases to trimming and J lost 4 bases; unmatched junction nucleotides: 6. The germline CDR1 and CDR2 sequences are LNHDA and SQIVND (reference sequence).

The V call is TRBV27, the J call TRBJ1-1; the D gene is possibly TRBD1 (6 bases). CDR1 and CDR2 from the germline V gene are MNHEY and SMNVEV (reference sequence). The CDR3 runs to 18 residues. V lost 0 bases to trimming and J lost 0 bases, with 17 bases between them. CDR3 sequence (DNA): TGTGCCAGCAGTTTATCCGGCGGGGGCGGTATGTTGAACACTGAAGCTTTCTTT. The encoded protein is CASSLSGGGGMLNTEAFF.

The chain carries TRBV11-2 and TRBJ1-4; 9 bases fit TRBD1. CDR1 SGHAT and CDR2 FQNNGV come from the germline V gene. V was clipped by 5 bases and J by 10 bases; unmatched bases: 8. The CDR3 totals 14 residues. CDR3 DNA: TGTGCCAGCAGCCCGGGACAGGGCGTGGGAAAACTGTTTTTT. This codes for CASSPGQGVGKLFF.

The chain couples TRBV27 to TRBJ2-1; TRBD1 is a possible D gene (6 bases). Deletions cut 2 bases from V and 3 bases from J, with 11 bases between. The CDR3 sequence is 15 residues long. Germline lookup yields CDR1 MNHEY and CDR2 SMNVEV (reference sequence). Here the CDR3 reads CASSLLTGLYNEQFF. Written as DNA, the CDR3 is TGTGCCAGCAGTTTACTCACAGGGCTCTACAATGAGCAGTTCTTC.

The CDR3 loop is CASSDQGGPDTQYF. CDR3 coding DNA: TGTGCCAGCAGTGACCAGGGGGGACCAGATACGCAGTATTTT. The rearrangement links TRBV6-1 to TRBJ2-3; a possible D gene is TRBD1 (7 bases). The CDR3 consists of 14 residues. CDR1 and CDR2 (germline): MNHNS, SASEGT. V lost 3 bases to trimming and J lost 4 bases, with 11 bases between them.

CDR3 DNA sequence: TGTGCCTGGACTACAGGACTAGCGGGAGGGAGCACAGATACGCAGTATTTT. This encodes CAWTTGLAGGSTDTQYF. The genes are TRBV30 and TRBJ2-3; 15 nucleotides match TRBD2. Germline CDR1 and CDR2: GTSNPN and SVGIG (reference sequence). Trimming at V came to 4 bases and at J to 0 bases, leaving 5 bases not matched to a gene. The length of the CDR3 is 17 residues.

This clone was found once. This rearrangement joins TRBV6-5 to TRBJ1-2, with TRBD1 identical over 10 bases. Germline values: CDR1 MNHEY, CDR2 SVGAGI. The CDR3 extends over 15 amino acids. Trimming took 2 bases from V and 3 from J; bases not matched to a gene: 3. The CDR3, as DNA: TGTGCCAGCAGTTACGACAGGGGGCGAGACTATGGCTACACCTTC. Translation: CASSYDRGRDYGYTF.

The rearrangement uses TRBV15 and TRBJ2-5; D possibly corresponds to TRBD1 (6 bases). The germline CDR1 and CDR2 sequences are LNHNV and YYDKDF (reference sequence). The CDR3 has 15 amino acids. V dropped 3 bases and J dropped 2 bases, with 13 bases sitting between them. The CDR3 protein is CATSSPAGQQETQYF. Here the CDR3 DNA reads TGTGCCACCAGCAGTCCCGCCGGACAGCAAGAGACCCAGTACTTC.

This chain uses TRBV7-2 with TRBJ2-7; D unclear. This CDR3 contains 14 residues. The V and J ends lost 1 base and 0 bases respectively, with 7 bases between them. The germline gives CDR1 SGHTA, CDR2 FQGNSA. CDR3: CASSLDYYSYEQYF. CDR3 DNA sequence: TGTGCCAGCAGCTTAGACTACTACTCCTACGAGCAGTACTTC.

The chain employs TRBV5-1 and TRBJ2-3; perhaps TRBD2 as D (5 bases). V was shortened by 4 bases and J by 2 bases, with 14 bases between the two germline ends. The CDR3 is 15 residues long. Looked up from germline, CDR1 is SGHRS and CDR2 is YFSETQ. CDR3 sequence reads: CASSLGAGNTDTQYF. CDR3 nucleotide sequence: TGCGCCAGCAGCCTAGGCGCGGGTAACACAGATACGCAGTATTTT.

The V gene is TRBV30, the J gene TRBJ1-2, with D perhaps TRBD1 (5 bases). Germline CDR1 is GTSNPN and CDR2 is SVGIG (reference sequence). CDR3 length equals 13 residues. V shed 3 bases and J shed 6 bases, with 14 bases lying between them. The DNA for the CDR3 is TGTGCCTGGAGGGCAGGGCCTTCGAATGGCTACACCTTC. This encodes CAWRAGPSNGYTF.

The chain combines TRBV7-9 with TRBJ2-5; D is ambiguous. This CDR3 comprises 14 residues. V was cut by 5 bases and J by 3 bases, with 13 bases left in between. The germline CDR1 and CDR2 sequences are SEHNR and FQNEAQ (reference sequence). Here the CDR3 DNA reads TGTGCCAGCAGCCCTCCGAGACTTGAAGAGACCCAGTACTTC. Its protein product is CASSPPRLEETQYF.

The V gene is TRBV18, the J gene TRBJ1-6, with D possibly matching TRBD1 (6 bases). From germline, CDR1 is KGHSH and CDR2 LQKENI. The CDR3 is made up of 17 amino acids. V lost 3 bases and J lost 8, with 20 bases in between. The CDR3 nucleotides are TGTGCCAGCTCACCTACGGGGGGGGGCCGAATTGATTCACCCCTCCACTTT. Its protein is CASSPTGGGRIDSPLHF.

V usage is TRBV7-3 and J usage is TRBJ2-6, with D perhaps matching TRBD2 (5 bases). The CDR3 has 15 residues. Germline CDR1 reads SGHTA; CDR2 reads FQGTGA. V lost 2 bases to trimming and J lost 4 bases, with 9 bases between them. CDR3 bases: TGTGCCAGCAGCTTAGAGGGTACGGGGGCCAACGTCCTGACTTTC. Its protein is CASSLEGTGANVLTF. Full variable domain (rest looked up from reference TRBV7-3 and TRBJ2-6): GAGVSQTPSNKVTEKGKYVELRCDPISGHTALYWYRQSLGQGPEFLIYFQGTGAADDSGLPNDRFFAVRPEGSVSTLKIQRTERGDSAVYLCASSLEGTGANVLTFGAGSRLTVL.

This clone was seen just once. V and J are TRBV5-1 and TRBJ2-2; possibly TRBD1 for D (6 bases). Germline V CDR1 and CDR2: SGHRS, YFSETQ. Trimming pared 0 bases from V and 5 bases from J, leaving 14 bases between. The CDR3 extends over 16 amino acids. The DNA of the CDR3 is TGCGCCAGCAGCTTGGCAGGGACACGGCTGACCGGGGAGCTGTTTTTT. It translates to CASSLAGTRLTGELFF.

CDR3 protein: CASSLGFTRGNTIYF. The CDR3 region has the DNA TGTGCCAGCAGCTTGGGGTTTACGCGTGGAAACACCATATATTTT. The rearrangement joins TRBV5-4 to TRBJ1-3; D remains unclear. The V end lost 0 bases, the J end lost 3 bases, and 10 bases lay between the germline ends. This CDR3 spans 15 amino acids. Germline-derived CDR1 and CDR2 are SGHNT and YYREEE (reference sequence).